A selection of T cell receptor beta chains follows, all from one sample in a study of cytomegalovirus exposure and HLA in healthy donors. The data were produced by immunoSEQ multiplex PCR, yet TCRdb's version contains in-frame clones alone and is incomplete. The top ten hold about 1.4% of the sample, which has approximately 160,000 clones, around 80% seen once. The sample taken for sequencing was PBMCs. The receptors stem from a woman aged 25-40 years in good health and CMV-seropositive. Each CDR3 is given with its conserved first and last residue. The order of the fields is J gene, clone size, V gene, D gene, CDR3 protein, CDR3 DNA. The D gene is left open where the match is weak. The size of a clone is reported for some rows only, either as once, few or many, or as a class for expanded clones.

j_gene: TRBJ1-4; abundance: once; v_gene: TRBV25-1; d_gene: -; CDR3aa: CASSRGGEKLFF; CDR3nt: TGTGCCAGCAGTCGAGGAGGAGAAAAACTGTTTTTT
j_gene: TRBJ2-7; abundance: -; v_gene: TRBV14; d_gene: -; CDR3aa: CASSQGWTDYEQYF; CDR3nt: TGTGCCAGCAGCCAAGGGTGGACAGACTACGAGCAGTACTTC
j_gene: TRBJ2-1; abundance: -; v_gene: TRBV4-2; d_gene: TRBD2; CDR3aa: CASSQDLTSGAYNEQFF; CDR3nt: TGTGCCAGCAGCCAAGATCTGACTAGCGGGGCCTACAATGAGCAGTTCTTC
j_gene: TRBJ2-1; abundance: few; v_gene: TRBV15; d_gene: TRBD2; CDR3aa: CATSRGERENPEQFF; CDR3nt: TGTGCCACCAGCAGAGGGGAGCGGGAGAACCCTGAGCAGTTCTTC
j_gene: TRBJ2-3; abundance: once; v_gene: TRBV6-1; d_gene: TRBD2; CDR3aa: CASSARLAGGPGTDTQYF; CDR3nt: TGTGCCAGCAGTGCACGACTAGCGGGAGGGCCGGGCACAGATACGCAGTATTTT
j_gene: TRBJ2-7; abundance: -; v_gene: TRBV19; d_gene: TRBD1; CDR3aa: CASSIAWTGGSYEQYF; CDR3nt: TGTGCCAGTAGTATAGCCTGGACAGGTGGCTCCTACGAGCAGTACTTC
j_gene: TRBJ1-1; abundance: -; v_gene: TRBV28; d_gene: -; CDR3aa: CATQDGLEAFF; CDR3nt: TGTGCCACCCAGGATGGGCTTGAAGCTTTCTTT
j_gene: TRBJ1-3; abundance: once; v_gene: TRBV19; d_gene: TRBD1; CDR3aa: CASSISNRGLSGNTIYF; CDR3nt: TGTGCCAGTAGTATATCCAACAGGGGGCTCTCTGGAAACACCATATATTTT
j_gene: TRBJ2-3; abundance: -; v_gene: TRBV5-4; d_gene: -; CDR3aa: CASSGSTDTQYF; CDR3nt: TGTGCCAGCAGCGGGAGTACAGATACGCAGTATTTT
j_gene: TRBJ2-3; abundance: -; v_gene: TRBV7-8; d_gene: -; CDR3aa: CASGLRTDTQYF; CDR3nt: TGTGCCAGCGGACTCCGCACAGATACGCAGTATTTT
j_gene: TRBJ2-5; abundance: -; v_gene: TRBV6-1; d_gene: -; CDR3aa: CASSVEAEKWETQYF; CDR3nt: TGTGCCAGCAGTGTGGAGGCAGAGAAGTGGGAGACCCAGTACTTC
j_gene: TRBJ1-5; abundance: -; v_gene: TRBV2; d_gene: -; CDR3aa: CASSLTDASAGPQHF; CDR3nt: TGTGCCAGCAGTCTTACCGATGCCAGCGCGGGGCCCCAGCATTTT
j_gene: TRBJ2-5; abundance: -; v_gene: TRBV25-1; d_gene: -; CDR3aa: CASSEIRDRETQYF; CDR3nt: TGTGCCAGCAGTGAAATCAGGGATCGGGAGACCCAGTACTTC
j_gene: TRBJ2-7; abundance: few; v_gene: TRBV28; d_gene: -; CDR3aa: CASGLNSYEQYF; CDR3nt: TGTGCCAGCGGGCTTAACTCCTACGAGCAGTACTTC
j_gene: TRBJ1-5; abundance: -; v_gene: TRBV6-1; d_gene: TRBD1; CDR3aa: CASSKQGEVEPQHF; CDR3nt: TGTGCCAGCAGTAAACAGGGGGAGGTGGAGCCCCAGCATTTT
j_gene: TRBJ2-1; abundance: -; v_gene: TRBV7-3; d_gene: TRBD2; CDR3aa: CASSEGLAGGHEQFF; CDR3nt: TGTGCCAGCAGCGAAGGACTAGCGGGAGGGCATGAGCAGTTCTTC
j_gene: TRBJ2-1; abundance: few; v_gene: TRBV27; d_gene: TRBD2; CDR3aa: CASSLLAGDTNEQFF; CDR3nt: TGTGCCAGCAGTTTACTAGCGGGAGACACCAATGAGCAGTTCTTC
j_gene: TRBJ2-2; abundance: -; v_gene: TRBV11-1; d_gene: -; CDR3aa: CASSLGTGVRTGELFF; CDR3nt: TGTGCCAGCAGCTTAGGGACGGGAGTCAGGACCGGGGAGCTGTTTTTT
j_gene: TRBJ2-3; abundance: -; v_gene: TRBV11-2; d_gene: -; CDR3aa: CASSPDSYTQYF; CDR3nt: TGTGCCAGCAGCCCTGACTCATATACGCAGTATTTT
j_gene: TRBJ2-2; abundance: -; v_gene: TRBV5-1; d_gene: TRBD1; CDR3aa: CASSFMDGTGPTGELFF; CDR3nt: TGCGCCAGCAGCTTTATGGACGGGACAGGGCCCACCGGGGAGCTGTTTTTT
j_gene: TRBJ2-1; abundance: -; v_gene: TRBV5-6; d_gene: TRBD1; CDR3aa: CASSRLQGSSYNEQFF; CDR3nt: TGTGCCAGCAGCCGCTTACAGGGGAGCTCCTACAATGAGCAGTTCTTC
j_gene: TRBJ1-2; abundance: -; v_gene: TRBV28; d_gene: -; CDR3aa: CASSPIGANYGYTF; CDR3nt: TGTGCCAGCAGCCCTATCGGGGCTAACTATGGCTACACCTTC
j_gene: TRBJ2-7; abundance: -; v_gene: TRBV6-6; d_gene: TRBD1; CDR3aa: CASSSTGQESSYEQYF; CDR3nt: TGTGCCAGCAGTTCCACGGGACAGGAAAGCTCCTACGAGCAGTACTTC
j_gene: TRBJ1-4; abundance: -; v_gene: TRBV7-7; d_gene: -; CDR3aa: CASSEGDKGEKLFF; CDR3nt: TGTGCCAGCAGCGAGGGGGATAAGGGGGAAAAACTGTTTTTT
j_gene: TRBJ2-1; abundance: -; v_gene: TRBV5-1; d_gene: -; CDR3aa: CASNRDRADNEQFF; CDR3nt: TGCGCCAGCAACAGGGACCGAGCGGACAATGAGCAGTTCTTC
j_gene: TRBJ2-1; abundance: -; v_gene: TRBV5-1; d_gene: -; CDR3aa: CAARRGPYNEQFF; CDR3nt: TGCGCCGCCAGGAGAGGGCCCTACAATGAGCAGTTCTTC
j_gene: TRBJ1-5; abundance: -; v_gene: TRBV10-3; d_gene: -; CDR3aa: CAISESMAQPQHF; CDR3nt: TGTGCCATCAGTGAGTCGATGGCTCAGCCCCAGCATTTT
j_gene: TRBJ1-2; abundance: -; v_gene: TRBV5-5; d_gene: -; CDR3aa: CASSLSGENYGYTF; CDR3nt: TGTGCCAGCAGCTTGTCCGGAGAGAACTATGGCTACACCTTC
j_gene: TRBJ2-7; abundance: -; v_gene: TRBV7-2; d_gene: -; CDR3aa: CASSLTSYEQYF; CDR3nt: TGTGCCAGCAGCTTGACTTCCTACGAGCAGTACTTC
j_gene: TRBJ1-4; abundance: -; v_gene: TRBV5-5; d_gene: -; CDR3aa: CASSLGRVEKLFF; CDR3nt: TGTGCCAGCAGCTTGGGGCGGGTAGAAAAACTGTTTTTT
j_gene: TRBJ2-3; abundance: -; v_gene: TRBV5-1; d_gene: TRBD2; CDR3aa: CASKLAGFIDTQYF; CDR3nt: TGCGCCAGCAAACTAGCGGGATTCATAGATACGCAGTATTTT
j_gene: TRBJ1-4; abundance: -; v_gene: TRBV5-1; d_gene: TRBD1; CDR3aa: CASSTQPGQGYEKLFF; CDR3nt: TGCGCCAGCAGCACCCAGCCGGGACAGGGGTATGAAAAACTGTTTTTT
j_gene: TRBJ2-1; abundance: -; v_gene: TRBV13; d_gene: TRBD2; CDR3aa: CASSASGRGAGYNEQFF; CDR3nt: TGTGCCAGCAGCGCTAGCGGGAGGGGGGCGGGATACAATGAGCAGTTCTTC
j_gene: TRBJ2-1; abundance: -; v_gene: TRBV2; d_gene: TRBD1; CDR3aa: CASRDRGSYNEQFF; CDR3nt: TGTGCCAGCAGGGACAGGGGAAGCTACAATGAGCAGTTCTTC
j_gene: TRBJ1-2; abundance: -; v_gene: TRBV13; d_gene: -; CDR3aa: CASSRRQQTNYGYTF; CDR3nt: TGTGCCAGCAGCCGAAGACAGCAAACTAACTATGGCTACACCTTC
j_gene: TRBJ1-4; abundance: -; v_gene: TRBV5-6; d_gene: -; CDR3aa: CASSLGSVATNEKLFF; CDR3nt: TGTGCCAGCAGCTTGGGGTCGGTAGCAACTAATGAAAAACTGTTTTTT
j_gene: TRBJ1-2; abundance: few; v_gene: TRBV7-2; d_gene: -; CDR3aa: CASSLGNRVDGYTF; CDR3nt: TGTGCCAGCAGCTTAGGGAACAGGGTAGATGGCTACACCTTC
j_gene: TRBJ2-1; abundance: once; v_gene: TRBV4-1; d_gene: -; CDR3aa: CASSQAASEQFF; CDR3nt: TGCGCCAGCAGCCAAGCCGCCAGTGAGCAGTTCTTC
j_gene: TRBJ2-1; abundance: -; v_gene: TRBV4-1; d_gene: TRBD2; CDR3aa: CASSQDRASGRGGDEQFF; CDR3nt: TGCGCCAGCAGCCAAGATCGGGCTAGCGGGAGGGGAGGCGATGAGCAGTTCTTC
j_gene: TRBJ2-7; abundance: -; v_gene: TRBV29-1; d_gene: TRBD1; CDR3aa: CSVEKVTGGPYEQYF; CDR3nt: TGCAGCGTTGAAAAGGTCACAGGGGGCCCCTACGAGCAGTACTTC
j_gene: TRBJ2-7; abundance: -; v_gene: TRBV28; d_gene: -; CDR3aa: CASSFLGQSSYEQYF; CDR3nt: TGTGCCAGCAGTTTCTTAGGACAGTCCTCCTACGAGCAGTACTTC
j_gene: TRBJ2-3; abundance: -; v_gene: TRBV30; d_gene: TRBD2; CDR3aa: CAWSPGLAGFTDTQYF; CDR3nt: TGTGCCTGGAGCCCCGGACTAGCGGGATTCACAGATACGCAGTATTTT
j_gene: TRBJ2-7; abundance: once; v_gene: TRBV7-2; d_gene: -; CDR3aa: CASSLGWEAVYEQYF; CDR3nt: TGTGCCAGCAGCTTGGGGTGGGAGGCTGTCTACGAGCAGTACTTC
j_gene: TRBJ1-2; abundance: few; v_gene: TRBV2; d_gene: TRBD1; CDR3aa: CASKGQEVSGYTF; CDR3nt: TGTGCCAGCAAGGGACAGGAAGTAAGTGGCTACACCTTC
j_gene: TRBJ1-3; abundance: -; v_gene: TRBV5-1; d_gene: TRBD1; CDR3aa: CASSSGTVSGNTIYF; CDR3nt: TGCGCCAGCAGCTCCGGGACAGTCTCTGGAAACACCATATATTTT
j_gene: TRBJ1-2; abundance: -; v_gene: TRBV28; d_gene: -; CDR3aa: CASSLSRGGYGYTF; CDR3nt: TGTGCCAGCAGTTTAAGCAGGGGCGGCTATGGCTACACCTTC
j_gene: TRBJ1-2; abundance: -; v_gene: TRBV18; d_gene: -; CDR3aa: CASSPNRDTDYGYTF; CDR3nt: TGTGCCAGCTCACCAAACCGGGACACCGACTATGGCTACACCTTC
j_gene: TRBJ2-7; abundance: -; v_gene: TRBV5-1; d_gene: TRBD1; CDR3aa: CASSTDRGGSYEQYF; CDR3nt: TGCGCCAGCAGCACCGACAGGGGAGGATCCTACGAGCAGTACTTC
j_gene: TRBJ1-3; abundance: -; v_gene: TRBV30; d_gene: -; CDR3aa: CAWSALRTGNTIYF; CDR3nt: TGTGCCTGGAGTGCTCTTAGGACAGGAAACACCATATATTTT
j_gene: TRBJ2-7; abundance: -; v_gene: TRBV27; d_gene: TRBD2; CDR3aa: CASSLGPRGDYEQYF; CDR3nt: TGTGCCAGCAGTTTAGGCCCTCGGGGGGACTACGAGCAGTACTTC
j_gene: TRBJ1-3; abundance: -; v_gene: TRBV7-9; d_gene: TRBD1; CDR3aa: CASSPTGDTIYF; CDR3nt: TGTGCCAGCAGCCCCACAGGGGACACCATATATTTT
j_gene: TRBJ2-3; abundance: -; v_gene: TRBV6-5; d_gene: TRBD1; CDR3aa: CASSYEDRDSDTQYF; CDR3nt: TGTGCCAGCAGTTACGAGGACAGGGACTCAGATACGCAGTATTTT